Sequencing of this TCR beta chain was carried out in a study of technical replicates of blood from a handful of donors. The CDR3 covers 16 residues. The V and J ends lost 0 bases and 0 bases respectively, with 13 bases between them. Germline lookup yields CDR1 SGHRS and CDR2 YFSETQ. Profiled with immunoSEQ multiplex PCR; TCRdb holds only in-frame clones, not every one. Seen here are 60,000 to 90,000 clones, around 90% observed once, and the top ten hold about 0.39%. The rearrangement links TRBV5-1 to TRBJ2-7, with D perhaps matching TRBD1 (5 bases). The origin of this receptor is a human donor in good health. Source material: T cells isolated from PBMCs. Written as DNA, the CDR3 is TGCGCCAGCAGCTTGGCTTCGTGGGGCTACTCCTACGAGCAGTACTTC. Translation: CASSLASWGYSYEQYF.